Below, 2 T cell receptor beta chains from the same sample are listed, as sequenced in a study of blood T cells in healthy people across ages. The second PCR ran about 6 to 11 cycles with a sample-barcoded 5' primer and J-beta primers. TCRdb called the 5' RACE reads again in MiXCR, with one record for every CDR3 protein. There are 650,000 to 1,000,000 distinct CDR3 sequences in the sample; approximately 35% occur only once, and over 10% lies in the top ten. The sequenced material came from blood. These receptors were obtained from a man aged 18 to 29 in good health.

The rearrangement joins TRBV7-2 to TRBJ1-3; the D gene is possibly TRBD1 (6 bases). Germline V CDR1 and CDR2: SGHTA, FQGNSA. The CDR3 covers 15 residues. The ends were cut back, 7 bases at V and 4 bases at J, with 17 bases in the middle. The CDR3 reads CASTAQGTSGNTIYF. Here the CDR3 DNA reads TGTGCCAGCACCGCACAGGGAACCTCAGGAAACACCATATATTTT.

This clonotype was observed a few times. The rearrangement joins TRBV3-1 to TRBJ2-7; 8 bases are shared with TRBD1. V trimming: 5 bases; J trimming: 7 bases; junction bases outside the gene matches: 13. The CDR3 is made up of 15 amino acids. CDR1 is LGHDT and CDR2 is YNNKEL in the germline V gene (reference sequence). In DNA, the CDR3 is TGTGCCAGCAGCGCACGCGGGACAGGCCTTAATGAGCAGTACTTC. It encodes CASSARGTGLNEQYF.